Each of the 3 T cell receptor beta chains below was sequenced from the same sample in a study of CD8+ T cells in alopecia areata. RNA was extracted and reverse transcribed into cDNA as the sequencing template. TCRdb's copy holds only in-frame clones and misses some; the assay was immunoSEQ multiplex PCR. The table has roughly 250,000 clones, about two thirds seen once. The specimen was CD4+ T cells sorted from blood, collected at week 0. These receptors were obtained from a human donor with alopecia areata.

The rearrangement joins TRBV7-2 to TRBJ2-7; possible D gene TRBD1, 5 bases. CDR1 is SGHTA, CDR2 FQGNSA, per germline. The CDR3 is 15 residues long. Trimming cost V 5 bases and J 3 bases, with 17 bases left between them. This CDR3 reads CASSSDRAKSYEQYF. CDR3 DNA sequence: TGTGCCAGCAGCAGTGACAGAGCAAAGAGCTACGAGCAGTACTTC.

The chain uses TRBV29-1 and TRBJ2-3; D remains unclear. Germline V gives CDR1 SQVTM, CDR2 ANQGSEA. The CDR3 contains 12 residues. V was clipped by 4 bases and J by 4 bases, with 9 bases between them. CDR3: CSVAASADTQYF. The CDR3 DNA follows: TGCAGCGTTGCGGCATCGGCAGATACGCAGTATTTT.

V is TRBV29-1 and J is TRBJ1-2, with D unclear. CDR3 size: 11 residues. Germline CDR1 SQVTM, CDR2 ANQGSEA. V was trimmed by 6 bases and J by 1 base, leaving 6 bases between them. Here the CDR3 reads CSVEHNYGYTF. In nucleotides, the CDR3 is TGCAGCGTCGAACATAACTATGGCTACACCTTC.